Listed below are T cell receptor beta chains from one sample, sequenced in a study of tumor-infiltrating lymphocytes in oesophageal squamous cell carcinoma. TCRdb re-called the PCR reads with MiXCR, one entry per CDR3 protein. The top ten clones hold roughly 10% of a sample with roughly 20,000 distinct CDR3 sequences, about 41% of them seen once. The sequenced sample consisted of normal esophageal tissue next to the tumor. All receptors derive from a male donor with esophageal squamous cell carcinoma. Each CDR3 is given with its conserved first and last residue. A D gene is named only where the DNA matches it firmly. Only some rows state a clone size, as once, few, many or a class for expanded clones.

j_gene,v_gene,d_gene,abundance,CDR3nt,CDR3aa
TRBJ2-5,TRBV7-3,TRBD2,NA,TGTGCCAGCAGCCTCCGCCCGACTAGCGTCAGCACAGATACGCAGTACTTC,CASSLRPTSVSTDTQYF
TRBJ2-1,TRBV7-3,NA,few,TGTGCCAGCAGCTACTCCGGGACACAGAGCTCCTACAATGAGCAGTTCTTC,CASSYSGTQSSYNEQFF
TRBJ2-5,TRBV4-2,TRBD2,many,TGTGCCAGCAGCCAAGAACCGAGCGGGAGGGCAATACAAGAGACCCAGTACTTC,CASSQEPSGRAIQETQYF
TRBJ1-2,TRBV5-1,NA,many,TGCGCCAGCAGCGCGGGACACGGGGCCTTGGAGGGCTACACCTTC,CASSAGHGALEGYTF
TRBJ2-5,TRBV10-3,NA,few,TGTGCCATCAGTGACACAGCCTACCAAGAGACCCAGTACTTC,CAISDTAYQETQYF
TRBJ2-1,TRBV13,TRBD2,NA,TGTGCCAGCAGCTTAGGGCTAGCGGGATACAATGAGCAGTTCTTC,CASSLGLAGYNEQFF
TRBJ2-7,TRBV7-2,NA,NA,TGTGCCAGCAGCTTAGAGGCAGGGGATACCTACGAGCAGTACTTC,CASSLEAGDTYEQYF
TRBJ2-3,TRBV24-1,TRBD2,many,TGTGCCACTTCTGGCACGGGAGGCGGCACAGATACGCAGTATTTT,CATSGTGGGTDTQYF
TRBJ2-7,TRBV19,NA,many,TGTGCCAGTAGTATAGTGCAGGGCCTATTCTACGAGCAGTACTTC,CASSIVQGLFYEQYF
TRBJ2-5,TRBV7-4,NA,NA,TGTGCCAGCAGCTTAACAGAAGCGAAGACCCAGTACTTC,CASSLTEAKTQYF
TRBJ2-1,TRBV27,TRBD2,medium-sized,TGTGCCAGCAGTTTAACCACCGGGACTAGCGGGAGTAATGAGCAGTTCTTC,CASSLTTGTSGSNEQFF
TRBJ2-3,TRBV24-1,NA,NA,TGTGCCACCAGTGAGGGCCGGGCCCGCGATACGCAGTATTTT,CATSEGRARDTQYF
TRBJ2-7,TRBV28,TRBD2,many,TGTGCCAGCAGTACTTCCTACCTAGCGGGAGAATACGAGCAGTACTTC,CASSTSYLAGEYEQYF
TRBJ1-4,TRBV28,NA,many,TGTGCCAGCAGTTCCCCGGGGCGTCGGGAAAAACTGTTTTTT,CASSSPGRREKLFF
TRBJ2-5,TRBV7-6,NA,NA,TGTGCCAGCAGCCCTCGGGACCTCCGGGCACAAGAGACCCAGTACTTC,CASSPRDLRAQETQYF
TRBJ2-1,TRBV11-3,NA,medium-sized,TGTGCCAGCAGCTCCACGGAGGATTACAATGAGCAGTTCTTC,CASSSTEDYNEQFF
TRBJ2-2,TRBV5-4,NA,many,TGTGCCAGCAGCTTGGTCGGGGCGGTCACCGGGGAGCTGTTTTTT,CASSLVGAVTGELFF
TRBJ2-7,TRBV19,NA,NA,TGTGCCAGTAGTATTAGGGGTGGAGAGCAGTACTTC,CASSIRGGEQYF
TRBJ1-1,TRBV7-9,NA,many,TGTGCCAGCAGCTTAGGGGGTGGGGGGGGCGGTGAAACTGAAGCTTTCTTT,CASSLGGGGGGETEAFF
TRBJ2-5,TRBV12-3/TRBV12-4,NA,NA,TGTGCCAGCAGGTCCACGGGGAAGCAGTACTTC,CASRSTGKQYF
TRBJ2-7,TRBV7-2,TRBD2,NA,TGTGCCAGCAGCTTAGAGACTAGCGTTGCCACCGAGCAGTACTTC,CASSLETSVATEQYF
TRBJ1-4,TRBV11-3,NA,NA,TGTGCCAGCAGCTTAGGGGCAGGGCCGAGTGAAAAACTGTTTTTT,CASSLGAGPSEKLFF
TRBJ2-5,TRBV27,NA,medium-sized,TGTGCCAGCAGTACCAACAGGGTTCAGGGGCATCTCCAAGAGACCCAGTACTTC,CASSTNRVQGHLQETQYF